Presented here are 24 T cell receptor beta chains from one specimen sequenced in a study of cytomegalovirus exposure and HLA in healthy donors. The PCR employed 60 Vbeta primers together with 13 Jbeta primers. Assay used: immunoSEQ multiplex PCR; TCRdb lists only in-frame clones, some missing. Of 90,000 or so clones detected, 80% appear once; the ten largest clones hold less than 40%. The sequenced sample was PBMCs. Every receptor here comes from a man aged 50-59 years in good health and CMV-seropositive.

In the case of this clone: Sequence at one end of the junction differs from germline and may be a read error. The chain combines TRBV7-9 with TRBJ1-1; D perhaps matches TRBD1 (5 bases). Germline assignment: CDR1 SEHNR and CDR2 FQNEAQ (reference sequence). The CDR3 is 16 amino acids. CDR3 sequence reads: CSSSPLGADMNTEAFF. Written as DNA, the CDR3 is TGTTCCAGCAGTCCCCTAGGGGCGGACATGAACACTGAAGCTTTCTTT.

The chain combines TRBV12-5 with TRBJ1-3; D gene uncertain. Per germline, CDR1 LGHNT and CDR2 FRNRAP. CDR3 length: 15 amino acids. Trimming shortened V by 2 bases and J by 3 bases, and 11 bases separated the two germline ends. The CDR3 nucleotides are TGTGCTAGTGGTTTGTTCCCGACTGTTGGAAACACCATATATTTT. Protein sequence: CASGLFPTVGNTIYF.

This clone has just a few counts. The CDR3 DNA reads TGTGCCAGCAGCTTAGGCATCAGCGGGAGGGATGAGCAGTTCTTC. Protein product: CASSLGISGRDEQFF. This chain connects TRBV7-3 to TRBJ2-1, with 10 bases fitting TRBD2. This CDR3 is built from 15 residues. V gave up 2 bases and J gave up 8 bases; unmatched junction bases: 6. The germline gives CDR1 SGHTA, CDR2 FQGTGA.

V and J are TRBV7-8 and TRBJ1-2; 9 bases line up with TRBD1. CDR1 and CDR2 (germline): SGHVS, FQNEAQ. The CDR3 contains 16 residues. V shed 1 base, J shed 2 bases, and the junction held 5 bases outside the gene matches. The CDR3 region is CASSLEGTGINYGYTF. The CDR3 nucleotides read TGTGCCAGCAGCTTAGAAGGGACAGGGATCAACTATGGCTACACCTTC.

The chain links TRBV27 to TRBJ2-6, with TRBD1 as a possible D gene (5 bases). CDR1 is MNHEY and CDR2 is SMNVEV in the germline V gene (reference sequence). The CDR3 spans 14 residues. With 8 bases removed from V and 0 bases from J, the gap between germline ends came to 8 bases. The CDR3 DNA is TGTGCCAGCCGACAGAGCTCTGGGGCCAACGTCCTGACTTTC. The encoded protein is CASRQSSGANVLTF. The complete variable domain, with remaining parts taken from reference TRBV27 and TRBJ2-6, reads EAQVTQNPRYLITVTGKKLTVTCSQNMNHEYMSWYRQDPGLGLRQIYYSMNVEVTDKGDVPEGYKVSRKEKRNFPLILESPSPNQTSLYFCASRQSSGANVLTFGAGSRLTVL.

The genes are TRBV30 and TRBJ2-7, with 9 bases that match TRBD2. Unmatched junction bases numbered 12, after V lost 8 bases and J lost 4 bases. This CDR3 has 14 amino acids. Germline loops: CDR1 GTSNPN, CDR2 SVGIG (reference sequence). The CDR3 DNA reads TGTGCCGCTAGTCCGCTAGCGGGATCATACGAGCAGTACTTC. Protein sequence: CAASPLAGSYEQYF.

The chain joins TRBV19 to TRBJ1-2; possible D gene TRBD1, 6 bases. Trimming cost V 9 bases and J 5 bases, with 13 bases left between them. This CDR3 spans 12 amino acids. Germline V gene data show CDR1 as LNHDA and CDR2 as SQIVND (reference sequence). The CDR3 bases are TGTGCCAGCAAGGACAGTAGTTATGGCTACACCTTC. Encoded protein: CASKDSSYGYTF.

V gene TRBV11-1 combines with J gene TRBJ2-5; a possible D gene is TRBD1 (6 bases). Germline CDR1 is SGHAT and CDR2 is FQDESV (reference sequence). This CDR3 has 17 residues. Trimming took off 1 base at V and 0 bases at J, with 15 bases between the two ends. The CDR3 loop is CASSLGGLSTYQETQYF. CDR3 DNA sequence: TGTGCCAGCAGCTTAGGGGGGCTATCTACTTACCAAGAGACCCAGTACTTC.

This chain links TRBV5-1 with TRBJ2-5; a possible D gene is TRBD2 (7 bases). V was shortened by 2 bases and J by 3 bases, with 17 bases between the two germline ends. This CDR3 has 16 residues. Germline V lookup: CDR1 SGHRS, CDR2 YFSETQ. In DNA form, the CDR3 reads TGCGCCAGCAGCTTCAACCTAGGGGGGGCCGAAGAGACCCAGTACTTC. Encoded protein: CASSFNLGGAEETQYF.

The rearrangement links TRBV19 to TRBJ1-3; D not certain. Trimming took 1 base from V and 0 from J, leaving 7 bases between them. The CDR3 length is 15 residues. Germline CDR1 is LNHDA and CDR2 is SQIVND (reference sequence). This chain's CDR3 is CASSIVPGSGNTIYF. CDR3 DNA: TGTGCCAGTAGTATAGTCCCAGGCTCTGGAAACACCATATATTTT.

V and J are TRBV29-1 and TRBJ1-1, with TRBD1 as a possible D gene (6 bases). Trimming stripped 1 base from V and 11 bases from J, with 14 bases between. CDR1 is SQVTM and CDR2 is ANQGSEA in the germline V gene. The length of the CDR3 is 12 residues. As DNA, the CDR3 is TGCAGCGTTGAAGCGGGGGGCGCGAAGGCTTTCTTT. It is translated as CSVEAGGAKAFF.

The V and J genes are TRBV15 and TRBJ2-1; 9 bases agree with TRBD2. Per the germline V gene, CDR1 is LNHNV and CDR2 is YYDKDF (reference sequence). Germline trimming cut 1 base from V and 10 bases from J; bases unmatched to any gene: 11. This CDR3 comprises 16 residues. The CDR3 sequence is CATSRAGLAPFTEQFF. The DNA for the CDR3 is TGTGCCACCAGCAGAGCAGGACTAGCGCCGTTTACGGAGCAGTTCTTC.

This clone appeared once. The chain combines TRBV13 with TRBJ2-1, with no clear D. The CDR3 loop spans 15 amino acids. Trimming pared 9 bases from V and 8 bases from J, leaving 23 bases between. Germline V gene lookup returns CDR1 PRHDT and CDR2 FYEKMQ (reference sequence). The CDR3 loop is CASAAKTWNPDEQFF. The CDR3 coding sequence is TGTGCCAGTGCTGCAAAGACTTGGAATCCCGATGAGCAGTTCTTC.

Notes on this clone: Germline is not matched at one junction end, which may reflect a read error. V and J are TRBV7-2 and TRBJ2-7, with 7 bases that match TRBD2. The CDR3 is 11 amino acids. CDR1 and CDR2 (germline): SGHTA, FQGNSA. Written as DNA, the CDR3 is TGTGCCAGCAGCGCGAGCGGGGTCCCGGACTTC. It specifies CASSASGVPDF.

The V gene is TRBV30, the J gene TRBJ2-5; 8 bases agree with TRBD2. V shed 5 bases, J shed 4 bases, and the junction held 18 bases outside the gene matches. Germline-derived CDR1 and CDR2 are GTSNPN and SVGIG (reference sequence). The CDR3 loop spans 17 amino acids. The CDR3 loop is CAWDGPGAGGGGETQYF. Here the CDR3 DNA reads TGTGCCTGGGACGGGCCTGGTGCGGGAGGTGGTGGAGAGACCCAGTACTTC.

The chain uses TRBV27 and TRBJ2-7; 8 bases fit TRBD1. Germline V lookup: CDR1 MNHEY, CDR2 SMNVEV (reference sequence). The CDR3 runs to 13 residues. Germline trimming cut 3 bases from V and 6 bases from J; bases unmatched to any gene: 4. DNA for the CDR3: TGTGCCAGCAGTTTGCGACAGGGGTTCGAGCAGTACTTC. Translating it yields CASSLRQGFEQYF.

This clone was observed once. The chain uses TRBV5-4 and TRBJ1-1; D perhaps matches TRBD1 (5 bases). V was pared by 4 bases and J by 5 bases, with 12 bases between. There are 13 residues in the CDR3. CDR1 SGHNT and CDR2 YYREEE come from the germline V gene (reference sequence). The CDR3 DNA reads TGTGCCAGCAGCCCCACAGGATATACTGAAGCTTTCTTT. It is translated as CASSPTGYTEAFF.

This clone was found a few times. The genes are TRBV6-6 and TRBJ2-5, with D maybe TRBD1 (6 bases). The better agreement between TRBJ2-7 and the DNA end casts doubt on the J call. Per the germline V gene, CDR1 is MNHNY and CDR2 is SVGAGI (reference sequence). The CDR3 is made up of 14 amino acids. CDR3 sequence (DNA): TGTGCCAGCAGGTCACAGGGTCTCGTGGGCGAGCAGTACTTC. Protein: CASRSQGLVGEQYF.

This clone was seen only a few times. V gene TRBV29-1 combines with J gene TRBJ2-7; D is unclear. The CDR3 has 13 amino acids. The V end lost 4 bases, the J end lost 2 bases, and 12 bases lay between the germline ends. From germline, CDR1 is SQVTM and CDR2 ANQGSEA. This CDR3 reads CSVGGGAPYEQYF. CDR3 bases: TGCAGCGTTGGAGGTGGAGCTCCCTACGAGCAGTACTTC.

The chain recombines TRBV7-2 with TRBJ1-2, with D possibly TRBD1 on 5 matching bases. Germline-derived CDR1 and CDR2 are SGHTA and FQGNSA. Trimming stripped 5 bases from V and 6 bases from J, with 13 bases between. The CDR3 runs to 13 residues. CDR3 protein: CASSDQAGNGYTF. For the CDR3, the DNA is TGTGCCAGCAGCGACCAGGCAGGGAATGGCTACACCTTC.

The gene calls are TRBV6-4 and TRBJ2-2, with TRBD2 matching 7 bases. The V segment lost 6 bases and the J segment 1 base; nucleotides outside the gene matches: 8. The CDR3 runs to 16 residues. Germline V gene data show CDR1 as MRHNA and CDR2 as SNTAGT. CDR3 nucleotide sequence: TGTGCCAGCAGCGAGAGAGAGCGGGAGAACACCGGGGAGCTGTTTTTT. It specifies CASSERERENTGELFF.

This chain links TRBV7-2 with TRBJ2-1, with D possibly matching TRBD2 (5 bases). This CDR3 region has 17 residues. The germline V gene encodes CDR1 SGHTA and CDR2 FQGNSA. V lost 5 bases and J 4 bases, leaving 21 bases between the germline ends. CDR3 loop: CASSPVPWASTYNEQFF. The CDR3, as DNA: TGTGCCAGCAGCCCGGTCCCGTGGGCTAGCACTTACAATGAGCAGTTCTTC.

The CDR3 coding sequence is TGTGCCAGCAGTGAAGAGGGGCTAGCGGGTCAGCCCCAGCATTTT. Its protein is CASSEEGLAGQPQHF. J is TRBJ1-5 and V is TRBV25-1, with TRBD1 as a possible D gene (5 bases). V lost 2 bases to trimming and J lost 6 bases, with 14 bases between them. Germline V CDR1 and CDR2: MGHDK, SYGVNS. The CDR3 is made up of 15 amino acids.

This clone was seen only a few times. The chain couples TRBV2 to TRBJ2-2; no definite D call. The V gene's germline CDR1 is SNHLY and CDR2 FYNNEI. The CDR3 runs to 15 residues. Between the trimmed V and J ends, which lost 1 base and 6 bases, there was a span of 12 bases. The DNA for the CDR3 is TGTGCCAGCAGTGAAGATGCAGGTTTGGCCGGGGAGCTGTTTTTT. Translation gives CASSEDAGLAGELFF.